This TCR beta chain was retrieved from a study of blood T cell repertoires in COVID-19 (dated by TCRdb to 2019 to 2021). Some background on the complete study: Samples from collaborators originated in the United States, Italy and Spain and spanned both the acute and convalescent phases of COVID-19. The samples were drawn from the first 160 participants of the ongoing ImmuneRACE study and from 950 to 1,500 subjects provided by 6 global collaborators. A de-identified subject ID, COVID-19 status, age in years and sex were almost always included in the sample metadata. Deeply sampled blood TCRbeta repertoires from subjects exposed to, actively infected with, or recovered from COVID-19 were included in the dataset. Where available, HLA class I and class II types were taken from metadata supplied by the sample provider and were not determined by assay-based typing. The material from the prospective study consisted of cDNA or gDNA derived from T cells, B-cell-depleted T cells, or PBMCs. The repertoires were released in a freely available public database intended as a resource for research on the immune response to SARS-CoV-2.

A word on this clone: Its target antigen remains unknown. It has no much larger one-base neighbor in the sample; base qualities were not kept.

Including the terminal cysteine and phenylalanine, the CDR3 comprises 16 residues. Only the CDR3 DNA is retained, 48 bases long and in frame from the first base. CDR1 SGHAT and CDR2 FQNNGV are derived from the germline V gene. The junction shows trimming of 2 bases on V and 0 bases on J, plus 11 bases between the germline ends. Study-wide conclusions, independent of this receptor: Clinical and demographic metadata were provided uncurated, with the amount varying by source and participant.

TCRbeta CDR3 regions were amplified from genomic DNA by means of the immunoSEQ Assay, a bias-controlled multiplex PCR. The authors processed their data as follows. Nucleated cell counts per sample were estimated from amplification of reference gene primers within the assay. To quantify the absolute abundance of each unique TCRbeta CDR3 rearrangement, sequence reads were collapsed and filtered. For each sample, productive Simpson clonality was calculated as the square root of Simpson's diversity index over productive rearrangements. Held by TCRdb, this immuneACCESS table contains in-frame sequences only and omits some clones. Under half of the omission traces to an unresolved V gene where checked; the cause of the rest is unknown. V and J calls plus clone size are reproduced from that table; the DNA served to infer D and trimming. The sample contains a few hundred thousand clones, about nine tenths of them found a single time. The top ten constitute approximately 9.8% of the sample.

A second Seattle source provided samples from volunteer blood donors who had recovered from COVID-19. Whole blood was collected in K2EDTA tubes by collaborating institutions according to the institutions' own protocols. For TCRbeta analysis, collaborators shipped samples in one of three forms: frozen whole blood, isolated PBMCs, or DNA extracted from either of those sample types. The specimen was peripheral blood. In this chain, TRBV11-2 is recombined with TRBJ1-3, with TRBD1 tentatively as D gene (6 bases match). The receptor was isolated from a man in his forties or fifties who had recovered from COVID-19. The DNA sequence reads TGTGCCAGCAGCTTAAGGACAGCAAACTCTGGAAACACCATATATTTT. Its protein product is CASSLRTANSGNTIYF.